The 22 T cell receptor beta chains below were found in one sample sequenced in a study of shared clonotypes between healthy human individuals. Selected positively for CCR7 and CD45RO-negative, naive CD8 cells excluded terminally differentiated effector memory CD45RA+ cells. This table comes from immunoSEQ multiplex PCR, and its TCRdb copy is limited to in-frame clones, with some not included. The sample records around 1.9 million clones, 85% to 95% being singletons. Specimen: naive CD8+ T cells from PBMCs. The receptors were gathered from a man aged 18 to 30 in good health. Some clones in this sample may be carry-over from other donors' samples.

The CDR3 reads CASSLFAVGSSYNEQFF. The CDR3 region has the DNA TGTGCCAGCAGCTTATTCGCGGTTGGGAGCTCCTACAATGAGCAGTTCTTC. This chain links TRBV7-8 with TRBJ2-1; a possible D gene is TRBD2 (5 bases). Trimming took off 2 bases at V and 0 bases at J, with 14 bases between the two ends. The CDR3 contains 17 residues. CDR1 SGHVS and CDR2 FQNEAQ come from the germline V gene. Full variable domain (missing parts from reference TRBV7-8 and TRBJ2-1): GAGVSQSPRYKVAKRGQDVALRCDPISGHVSLFWYQQALGQGPEFLTYFQNEAQLDKSGLPSDRFFAERPEGSVSTLKIQRTQQEDSAVYLCASSLFAVGSSYNEQFFGPGTRLTVL.

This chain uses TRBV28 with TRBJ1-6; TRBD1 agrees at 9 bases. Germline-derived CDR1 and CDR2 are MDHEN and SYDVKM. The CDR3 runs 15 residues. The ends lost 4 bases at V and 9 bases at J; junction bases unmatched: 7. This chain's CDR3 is CASSSPGTGLSPLHF. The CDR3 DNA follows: TGTGCCAGCAGTTCACCCGGGACAGGGCTTTCACCCCTCCACTTT.

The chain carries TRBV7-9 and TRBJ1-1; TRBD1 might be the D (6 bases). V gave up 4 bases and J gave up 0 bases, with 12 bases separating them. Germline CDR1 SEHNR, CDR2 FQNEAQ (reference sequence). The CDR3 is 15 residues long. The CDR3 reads CASSSDRRLNTEAFF. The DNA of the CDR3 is TGTGCCAGCAGCTCAGACAGGAGACTGAACACTGAAGCTTTCTTT.

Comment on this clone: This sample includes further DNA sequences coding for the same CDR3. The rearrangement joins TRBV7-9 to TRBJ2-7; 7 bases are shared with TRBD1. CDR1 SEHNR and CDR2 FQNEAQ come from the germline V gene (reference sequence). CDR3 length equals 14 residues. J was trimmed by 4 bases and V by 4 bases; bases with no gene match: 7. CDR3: CASSYPGQTYEQYF. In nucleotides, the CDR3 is TGTGCCAGCAGCTACCCGGGACAGACATACGAGCAGTACTTC.

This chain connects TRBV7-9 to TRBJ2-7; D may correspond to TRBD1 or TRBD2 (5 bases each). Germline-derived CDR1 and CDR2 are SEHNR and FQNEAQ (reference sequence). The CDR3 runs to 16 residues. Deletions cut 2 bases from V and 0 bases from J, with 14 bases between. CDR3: CASSLPPGTDSYEQYF. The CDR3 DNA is TGTGCCAGCAGCTTACCCCCCGGGACCGACTCCTACGAGCAGTACTTC.

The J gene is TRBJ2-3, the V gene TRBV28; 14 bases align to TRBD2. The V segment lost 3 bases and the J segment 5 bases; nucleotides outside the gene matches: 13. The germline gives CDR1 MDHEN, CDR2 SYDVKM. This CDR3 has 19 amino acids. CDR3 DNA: TGTGCCAGCAGTTTTTCGACTAGCGGGAGGGCGGTAGTCGAAGATACGCAGTATTTT. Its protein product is CASSFSTSGRAVVEDTQYF.

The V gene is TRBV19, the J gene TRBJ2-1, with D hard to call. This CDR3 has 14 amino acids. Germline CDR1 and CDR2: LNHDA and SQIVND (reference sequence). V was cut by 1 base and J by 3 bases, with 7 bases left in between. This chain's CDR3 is CASSIAAGYNEQFF. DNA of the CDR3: TGTGCCAGTAGTATAGCGGCTGGCTACAATGAGCAGTTCTTC. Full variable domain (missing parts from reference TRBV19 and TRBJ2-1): DGGITQSPKYLFRKEGQNVTLSCEQNLNHDAMYWYRQDPGQGLRLIYYSQIVNDFQKGDIAEGYSVSREKKESFPLTVTSAQKNPTAFYLCASSIAAGYNEQFFGPGTRLTVL.

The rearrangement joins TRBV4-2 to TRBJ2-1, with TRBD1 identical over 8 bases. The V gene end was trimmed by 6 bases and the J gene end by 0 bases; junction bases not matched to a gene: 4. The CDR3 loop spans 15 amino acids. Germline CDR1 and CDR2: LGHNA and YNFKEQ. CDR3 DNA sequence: TGTGCCAGCAGGGACGGGACAGGCTCCTACAATGAGCAGTTCTTC. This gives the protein CASRDGTGSYNEQFF.

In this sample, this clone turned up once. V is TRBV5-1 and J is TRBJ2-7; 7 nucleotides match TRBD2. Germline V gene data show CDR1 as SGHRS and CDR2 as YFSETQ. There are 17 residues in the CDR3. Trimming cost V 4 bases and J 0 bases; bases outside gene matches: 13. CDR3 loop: CASSPPKVGGSSYEQYF. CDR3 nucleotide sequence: TGCGCCAGCAGCCCCCCGAAGGTCGGGGGGAGCTCCTACGAGCAGTACTTC.

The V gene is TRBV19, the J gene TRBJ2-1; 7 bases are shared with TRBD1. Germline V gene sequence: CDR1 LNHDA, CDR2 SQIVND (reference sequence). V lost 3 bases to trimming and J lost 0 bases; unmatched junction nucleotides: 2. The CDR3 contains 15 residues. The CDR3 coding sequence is TGTGCCAGTAGTATGGACAGGAGCTCCTACAATGAGCAGTTCTTC. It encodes CASSMDRSSYNEQFF.

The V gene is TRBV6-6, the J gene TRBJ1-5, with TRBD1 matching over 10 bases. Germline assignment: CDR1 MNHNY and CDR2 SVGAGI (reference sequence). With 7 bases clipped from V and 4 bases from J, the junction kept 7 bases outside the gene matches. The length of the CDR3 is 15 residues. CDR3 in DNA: TGTGCCAGCAATCCGACAGGGGGCGGAAATCAGCCCCAGCATTTT. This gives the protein CASNPTGGGNQPQHF.

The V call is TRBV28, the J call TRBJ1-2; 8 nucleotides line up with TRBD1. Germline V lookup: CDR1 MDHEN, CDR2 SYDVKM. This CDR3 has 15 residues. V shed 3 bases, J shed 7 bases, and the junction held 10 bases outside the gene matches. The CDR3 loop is CASSFLRQGAGGYTF. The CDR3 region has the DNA TGTGCCAGCAGTTTCCTTAGGCAGGGGGCGGGTGGCTACACCTTC.

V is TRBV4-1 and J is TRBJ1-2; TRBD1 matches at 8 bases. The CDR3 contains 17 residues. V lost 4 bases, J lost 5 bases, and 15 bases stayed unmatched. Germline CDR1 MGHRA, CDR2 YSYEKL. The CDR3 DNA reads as TGCGCCAGCAGCCCCGGACAGGGTCTGATGGGGGGATATGGCTACACCTTC. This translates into CASSPGQGLMGGYGYTF.

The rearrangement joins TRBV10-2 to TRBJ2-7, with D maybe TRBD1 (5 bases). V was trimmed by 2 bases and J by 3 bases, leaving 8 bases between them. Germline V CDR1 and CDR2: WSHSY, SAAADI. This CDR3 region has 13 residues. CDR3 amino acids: CASSEGAFYEQYF. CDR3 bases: TGCGCCAGCAGTGAGGGGGCATTCTACGAGCAGTACTTC.

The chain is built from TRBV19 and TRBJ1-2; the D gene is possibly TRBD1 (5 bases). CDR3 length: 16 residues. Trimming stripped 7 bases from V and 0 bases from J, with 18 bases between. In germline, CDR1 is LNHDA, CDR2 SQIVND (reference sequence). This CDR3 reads CASISLGVDSNYGYTF. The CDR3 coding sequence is TGTGCCAGTATCTCCCTGGGGGTCGATTCTAACTATGGCTACACCTTC.

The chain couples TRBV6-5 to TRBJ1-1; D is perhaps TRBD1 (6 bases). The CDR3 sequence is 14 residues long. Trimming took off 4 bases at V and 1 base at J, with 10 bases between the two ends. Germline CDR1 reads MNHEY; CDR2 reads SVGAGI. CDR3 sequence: CASSSDSSNTEAFF. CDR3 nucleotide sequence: TGTGCCAGCAGTTCGGACAGCTCGAACACTGAAGCTTTCTTT.

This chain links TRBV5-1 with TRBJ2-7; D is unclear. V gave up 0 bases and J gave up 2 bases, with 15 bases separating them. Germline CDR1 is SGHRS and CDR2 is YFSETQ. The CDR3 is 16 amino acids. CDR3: CASSLGVMGVTYEQYF. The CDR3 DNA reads TGCGCCAGCAGCTTGGGGGTCATGGGCGTGACCTACGAGCAGTACTTC.

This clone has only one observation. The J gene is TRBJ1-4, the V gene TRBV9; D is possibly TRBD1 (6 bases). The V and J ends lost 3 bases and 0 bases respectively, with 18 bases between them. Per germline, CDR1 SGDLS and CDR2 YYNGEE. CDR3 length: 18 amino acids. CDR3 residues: CASSAVGTPYATNEKLFF. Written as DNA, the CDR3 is TGTGCCAGCAGCGCCGTCGGGACACCTTATGCAACTAATGAAAAACTGTTTTTT.

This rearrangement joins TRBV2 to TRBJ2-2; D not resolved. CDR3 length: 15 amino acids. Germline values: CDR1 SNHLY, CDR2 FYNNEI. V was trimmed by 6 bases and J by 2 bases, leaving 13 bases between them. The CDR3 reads CASRSPGLNTGELFF. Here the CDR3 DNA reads TGTGCCAGCAGGAGTCCGGGTCTCAACACCGGGGAGCTGTTTTTT.

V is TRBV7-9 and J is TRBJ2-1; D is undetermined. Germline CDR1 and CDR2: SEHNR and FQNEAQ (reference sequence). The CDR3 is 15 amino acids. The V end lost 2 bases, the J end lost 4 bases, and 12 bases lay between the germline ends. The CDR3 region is CASSLTSSIYNEQFF. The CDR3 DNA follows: TGTGCCAGCAGCTTAACCTCGTCGATATACAATGAGCAGTTCTTC.

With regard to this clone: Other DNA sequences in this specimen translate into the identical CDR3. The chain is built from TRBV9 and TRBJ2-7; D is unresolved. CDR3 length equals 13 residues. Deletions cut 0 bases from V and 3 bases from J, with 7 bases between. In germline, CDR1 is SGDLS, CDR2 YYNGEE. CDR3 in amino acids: CASSVGLDYEQYF. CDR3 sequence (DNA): TGTGCCAGCAGCGTAGGGCTGGACTACGAGCAGTACTTC.

CDR3 coding DNA: TGCGCCAGCAGCCGAGAAAGCGGGAGGGCCACCACCTACGAGCAGTACTTC. Translating it yields CASSRESGRATTYEQYF. The V gene is TRBV4-1, the J gene TRBJ2-7, with 10 bases identical to TRBD2. CDR3 length: 17 amino acids. V gave up 4 bases and J gave up 2 bases; unmatched junction bases: 11. CDR1 and CDR2 (germline): MGHRA, YSYEKL.